Sequencing of this T cell receptor (beta chain) was carried out in a study of radiation and T cells in renal cell carcinoma. Points from the study as a whole: Dominant CDR3 motifs occupied more repertoire in irradiated than control tumors.

Indicated treatment: treatment-naive control, cytoreductive nephrectomy. The patient's renal cell carcinoma had clear cell pathology. Some clones are missing from TCRdb's copy, which holds only in-frame ones; the method was immunoSEQ multiplex PCR. This sample has about 18,000 clones; over 50% occur once, and the top ten carry approximately 33%. Comments on this clone: The target antigen is unknown.

This clonotype was sampled from a man in his fifties or sixties with renal cell carcinoma. The input for sequencing was tumor tissue, taken from a patient whose treatment was nephrectomy without radiotherapy.

Here the CDR3 reads CASSLAIAYEQYF. The CDR3 nucleotides read TGTGCCAGCAGCTTAGCCATCGCCTACGAGCAGTACTTC. The genes are TRBV7-9 and TRBJ2-7; D is ambiguous. V shed 0 bases and J shed 2 bases, with 5 bases lying between them. Germline values: CDR1 SEHNR, CDR2 FQNEAQ (reference sequence). CDR3 length: 13 residues. Full variable domain (outside the CDR3, taken from reference TRBV7-9 and TRBJ2-7): DTGVSQNPRHKITKRGQNVTFRCDPISEHNRLYWYRQTLGQGPEFLTYFQNEAQLEKSRLLSDRFSAERPKGSFSTLEIQRTEQGDSAMYLCASSLAIAYEQYFGPGTRLTVT.